This T cell receptor (beta chain) emerged from a study of low-dose radiotherapy and immunotherapy resistance in tumors. The CDR3 runs to 17 residues. Noted time point: before trial treatment. This clonotype has ten or more counts. Gene-specific TRAV and TRBV primers were used for first-strand cDNA, covering alpha and beta chains. Amplification, which lasted approximately 19 PCR cycles, used a constant-region primer and V-primer adapter to amplify TCRs. One entry per CDR3 protein, called by TCRdb with MiXCR from the reads. The top ten hold more than 0.85% of the sample, which has 85,000 to 95,000 distinct CDR3 sequences, 9.4% seen once.

The receptor was isolated from a male donor with prostate cancer. The sequences come from PBMCs, collected before treatment. The chain couples TRBV21-1 to TRBJ1-2; the listed D gene, TRBD1, was not tested against the DNA. TRBV21-1 is a documented pseudogene. The DNA of the CDR3 is TGTGCCAGCAGCAATTTACGGGACACACGATCTAACTATGGCTACACCTTC. This codes for CASSNLRDTRSNYGYTF.